This entry lists 21 T cell receptor beta chains sequenced from one sample in a study of identical twins. TCRdb redid the calling of the 5' RACE reads with MiXCR, one entry per CDR3 protein. Of roughly 690,000 distinct CDR3 sequences listed, 21% are singletons. In addition, the sample was reused for a study of T cells expressing NK-cell markers.

The sequencing sample was made of PBMCs. The receptors stem from a woman in her late teens or twenties in good health.

This clonotype was observed a few times. The rearrangement uses TRBV20-1 and TRBJ1-4; no definite D call. CDR1 and CDR2 (germline): DFQATT, SNEGSKA (reference sequence). Trimming left V 0 bases short and J 4 bases short, with 15 bases between. There are 16 residues in the CDR3. In nucleotides, the CDR3 is TGCAGTGCTAGAGATGCAGTAGCGGCCTATAATGAAAAACTGTTTTTT. Its protein product is CSARDAVAAYNEKLFF.

The genes are TRBV6-1 and TRBJ2-2; D may be TRBD2 (7 bases). With 11 bases removed from V and 5 bases from J, the gap between germline ends came to 12 bases. The CDR3 extends over 12 amino acids. CDR1 MNHNS and CDR2 SASEGT come from the germline V gene. CDR3 in DNA: TGTGCCTTAAGGGGGGGTACCGGGGAGCTGTTTTTT. Encoded protein: CALRGGTGELFF.

This clonotype has a handful of counts. V usage is TRBV4-1 and J usage is TRBJ1-5; D is unclear. The V and J ends lost 0 bases and 3 bases respectively, with 9 bases between them. CDR3 length: 15 residues. Germline loops: CDR1 MGHRA, CDR2 YSYEKL. The CDR3 loop reads CASSQEGSVNQPQHF. The CDR3, as DNA: TGCGCCAGCAGCCAAGAGGGGTCAGTCAATCAGCCCCAGCATTTT.

This clonotype was found many times. The chain has TRBV5-1 and TRBJ2-7; D gene ambiguous. V was cut by 0 bases and J by 0 bases, with 10 bases left in between. The germline V gene has CDR1 SGHRS and CDR2 YFSETQ. This CDR3 contains 15 residues. The DNA of the CDR3 is TGCGCCAGCAGCTTGGGACACGTAGGCTCCTACGAGCAGTACTTC. It codes for CASSLGHVGSYEQYF.

This clonotype has more than one count but fewer than ten. V and J are TRBV7-8 and TRBJ2-7; no reliable D call. Germline CDR1 and CDR2: SGHVS and FQNEAQ. The CDR3 spans 13 residues. Trimming stripped 3 bases from V and 6 bases from J, with 12 bases between. The DNA for the CDR3 is TGTGCCAGCAGCTTGAGTCCCCCGGTCGAGCAGTACTTC. It translates to CASSLSPPVEQYF.

The V call is TRBV7-9, the J call TRBJ2-7; 9 nucleotides align to TRBD2. The CDR3 extends over 16 amino acids. Trimming at V came to 2 bases and at J to 0 bases, leaving 5 bases not matched to a gene. Germline V gene lookup returns CDR1 SEHNR and CDR2 FQNEAQ (reference sequence). The CDR3 loop is CASSLNSGRFSYEQYF. In nucleotides, the CDR3 is TGTGCCAGCAGCTTAAATAGCGGGAGATTCTCCTACGAGCAGTACTTC.

The J gene is TRBJ1-2, the V gene TRBV6-1; the D gene is possibly TRBD1 (5 bases). The length of the CDR3 is 14 residues. V lost 5 bases to trimming and J lost 7 bases, with 17 bases between them. The germline gives CDR1 MNHNS, CDR2 SASEGT. This CDR3 reads CASSPIWTNTGYTF. CDR3 DNA sequence: TGTGCCAGCAGTCCCATTTGGACAAATACTGGCTACACCTTC.

The V gene is TRBV7-2, the J gene TRBJ2-3; no definite D call. Looked up from germline, CDR1 is SGHTA and CDR2 is FQGNSA. V dropped 4 bases and J dropped 5 bases, with 7 bases sitting between them. This CDR3 has 12 amino acids. Here the CDR3 reads CASSSSVDTQYF. DNA of the CDR3: TGTGCCAGCAGCTCTTCGGTAGATACGCAGTATTTT.

The V and J genes are TRBV2 and TRBJ1-1; 11 bases agree with TRBD1. Germline CDR1 reads SNHLY; CDR2 reads FYNNEI. CDR3 length: 16 amino acids. Trimming at V came to 4 bases and at J to 1 base, leaving 5 bases not matched to a gene. The CDR3 sequence: CASSGGQGVGNTEAFF. The DNA for the CDR3 is TGTGCCAGCAGTGGGGGACAGGGGGTTGGGAACACTGAAGCTTTCTTT.

This clonotype was observed a handful of times. The rearrangement joins TRBV7-2 to TRBJ2-7, with 8 bases identical to TRBD1. V shed 5 bases and J 2 bases; nucleotides not matched to a gene: 8. The length of the CDR3 is 15 residues. Germline V gene sequence: CDR1 SGHTA, CDR2 FQGNSA. The CDR3 is CASSPRQGQTYEQYF. The CDR3 DNA is TGTGCCAGCAGCCCACGACAGGGGCAGACCTACGAGCAGTACTTC.

This clonotype occurred many times. J is TRBJ1-2 and V is TRBV12-3 or TRBV12-4; D gene unclear. CDR3 length: 13 amino acids. V gave up 3 bases and J gave up 6 bases, with 11 bases separating them. The CDR3 DNA sequence: TGTGCCAGCAGTTTCGACGCGGGGAATGGCTACACCTTC. It specifies CASSFDAGNGYTF.

This clonotype was observed a handful of times. DNA of the CDR3: TGCGCCAGCAGCGTATACCCCGGGACAGGGGACTTCTACGAGCAGTACTTC. Its protein is CASSVYPGTGDFYEQYF. The V gene is TRBV5-1, the J gene TRBJ2-7; 10 positions agree with TRBD1. This CDR3 region has 17 residues. In germline, CDR1 is SGHRS, CDR2 YFSETQ. V dropped 4 bases and J dropped 3; count of bases not matched to a gene: 13.

The chain carries TRBV9 and TRBJ2-1; D remains ambiguous. Germline V gene data show CDR1 as SGDLS and CDR2 as YYNGEE. The V end was cut by 0 bases, the J end by 2 bases, with 3 bases between. The CDR3 consists of 13 residues. CDR3 sequence: CASSVVPYNEQFF. The CDR3 bases are TGTGCCAGCAGCGTAGTCCCCTACAATGAGCAGTTCTTC.

In this sample, this clonotype turned up many times. The genes are TRBV27 and TRBJ1-2; 8 bases map to TRBD1. V shed 1 base and J 8 bases; nucleotides not matched to a gene: 9. The CDR3 consists of 15 residues. Germline V gene sequence: CDR1 MNHEY, CDR2 SMNVEV (reference sequence). The CDR3 loop is CASSLFGTGLRGYTF. DNA for the CDR3: TGTGCCAGCAGTTTATTCGGGACAGGCCTAAGGGGCTACACCTTC.

The CDR3 here is CAISDHRTTNEKLFF. In DNA, the CDR3 is TGTGCCATCAGTGACCACAGGACAACTAATGAAAAACTGTTTTTT. V is TRBV10-3 and J is TRBJ1-4, with D perhaps TRBD1 (5 bases). V lost 3 bases to trimming and J lost 0 bases, with 8 bases between them. The CDR3 runs to 15 residues. Looked up from germline, CDR1 is ENHRY and CDR2 is SYGVKD.

This clonotype was observed a few times. The chain is built from TRBV20-1 and TRBJ2-7; D remains unclear. CDR1 is DFQATT, CDR2 SNEGSKA, per germline (reference sequence). Trimming pared 3 bases from V and 3 bases from J, leaving 15 bases between. This CDR3 comprises 14 residues. CDR3 sequence: CSASPIPGLYEQYF. The CDR3 DNA sequence: TGCAGTGCTAGTCCCATTCCTGGTCTCTACGAGCAGTACTTC.

This clonotype showed up many times. Written as DNA, the CDR3 is TGCGCCAGCAGCTTGGAACTAGCCACCTACGAGCAGTACTTC. This sequence encodes CASSLELATYEQYF. This chain joins TRBV5-1 and TRBJ2-7; the D gene is possibly TRBD2 (6 bases). Deletions cut 0 bases from V and 2 bases from J, with 9 bases between. This CDR3 is 14 amino acids long. CDR1 is SGHRS, CDR2 YFSETQ, per germline.

This clonotype was recorded at least ten times. V is TRBV20-1 and J is TRBJ2-1; 12 nucleotides align to TRBD2. CDR3 size: 13 residues. CDR1 and CDR2 from the germline V gene are DFQATT and SNEGSKA (reference sequence). With 5 bases clipped from V and 9 bases from J, the junction kept 5 bases outside the gene matches. The CDR3 DNA reads TGCAGTGCTTCTAGCGGGGGGGCCATTGAGCAGTTCTTC. Protein product: CSASSGGAIEQFF.

The rearrangement joins TRBV7-6 to TRBJ2-3; weak D call: TRBD2 (6 bases). CDR1 SGHVS and CDR2 FNYEAQ come from the germline V gene. There are 15 residues in the CDR3. V was pared by 5 bases and J by 1 base, with 13 bases between. The CDR3 nucleotides are TGTGCCAGCAGCATCTCTAGCGCCCGCACAGATACGCAGTATTTT. The encoded protein is CASSISSARTDTQYF.

This sequence joins TRBV4-3 and TRBJ1-3; D gene uncertain. The CDR3 runs to 14 residues. Trimming stripped 1 base from V and 1 base from J, with 5 bases between. Germline V lookup: CDR1 LGHNA, CDR2 YSLEER. CDR3 region: CASSQASSGNTIYF. In DNA form, the CDR3 reads TGCGCCAGCAGCCAAGCTAGTTCTGGAAACACCATATATTTT.

The rearrangement joins TRBV12-3 or TRBV12-4 to TRBJ2-1; possible D gene TRBD1, 5 bases. V lost 7 bases, J lost 7 bases, and 17 bases lay in between. The CDR3 contains 14 residues. Here the CDR3 reads CASNSGWAGNEQFF. DNA of the CDR3: TGTGCCAGCAATTCAGGGTGGGCCGGAAATGAGCAGTTCTTC.